A single T cell receptor (beta chain) is shown here with its context. The data stem from a study of CD8+ T cells in alopecia areata. Extracted RNA was reverse transcribed into cDNA, the sequencing template. Measured with immunoSEQ multiplex PCR; TCRdb has only the in-frame clones, and not every one. Of under 70,000 clones in the sample, under 75% are singletons; the top ten hold roughly 18%. CDR1 and CDR2 from the germline V gene are SEHNR and FQNEAQ (reference sequence). The CDR3 contains 19 residues. With 1 base clipped from V and 1 base from J, the junction kept 12 bases outside the gene matches. The receptor comes from a human donor with alopecia areata. This rearrangement joins TRBV7-9 to TRBJ2-1; TRBD2 agrees at 8 bases. The starting material was CD8+ T cells sorted from blood, obtained at week 0. In DNA form, the CDR3 reads TGTGCCAGCAGCTTAGGGTTCGCGGGAGGAAATTCTTCCTACAATGAGCAGTTCTTC. Translation gives CASSLGFAGGNSSYNEQFF.